This T cell receptor beta chain is drawn from a study of technical replicates of blood from a handful of donors. There are 14 residues in the CDR3. Trimming removed 4 bases from V and 2 bases from J; junction bases left unmatched: 5. Germline V CDR1 and CDR2: MDHEN, SYDVKM. Sequenced by immunoSEQ multiplex PCR; TCRdb stores in-frame clones only, minus some. Of approximately 76,000 clones in the sample, less than 98% were seen once. This chain links TRBV28 with TRBJ2-7; 7 bases are a match to TRBD1. This TCR came from a human donor in good health. Sequenced input: T cells isolated from PBMCs. The CDR3 nucleotides read TGTGCCAGCAGTTCTGGGGACAGTCCCTACGAGCAGTACTTC. Its protein is CASSSGDSPYEQYF.